This TCR beta chain was captured by sequencing in a study of blood T cell repertoires in COVID-19. On the study more broadly: COVID-19 samples from acute and convalescent phases originated in the United States, Italy and Spain. PBMCs, B-cell-depleted T cells, or T cells provided the cDNA or gDNA that made up the material.

Authors' data handling: Scientists estimated how many nucleated cells there were by amplifying reference gene primers. Using immunoSEQ multiplex PCR, the repertoire was profiled, and TCRdb retains in-frame clones only, with some absent. V, J and clone size derive from that table, while D and trimming were established from the DNA sequence. There are roughly 150,000 clones in the sample; more than 75% occur only once, and approximately 2.1% lies in the top ten. The V and J ends lost 0 bases and 7 bases respectively, with 10 bases between them. CDR3 length equals 14 residues. The germline gives CDR1 MNHEY, CDR2 SVGAGI.

The chain recombines TRBV6-5 with TRBJ1-5; tentative D call: TRBD1 (6 bases). Sequencing was performed on peripheral blood. The receptor was isolated from a man aged 45 to 65 who had recovered from COVID-19. In nucleotides, the CDR3 is TGTGCCAGCAGTTACTCAGGGGGAGGGCAGCCCCAGCATTTT. Translation gives CASSYSGGGQPQHF.